This is a list of T cell receptor beta chains from one sample in a study of blood T cells in healthy people across ages. In TCRdb, the 5' RACE reads were re-called with MiXCR into one record per CDR3 protein. The sample consists of around 780,000 distinct CDR3 sequences, approximately 53% of them appearing once. Source material: blood. These receptors all stem from a middle-aged man in good health. Both conserved end residues are part of each CDR3. The order of the fields is clone size, J gene, D gene, V gene, CDR3 DNA, CDR3 protein. A D gene is named only where the DNA matches it firmly. Size is omitted from some rows. Given values are once, few, many or a class for expanded clones.

abundance: NA
j_gene: TRBJ1-1
d_gene: NA
v_gene: TRBV6-5
CDR3nt: TGTGCCAGCAGTTACTCGGGACGGTCGAACACTGAAGCTTTCTTT
CDR3aa: CASSYSGRSNTEAFF

abundance: NA
j_gene: TRBJ1-2
d_gene: NA
v_gene: TRBV29-1
CDR3nt: TGCAGCGTATACGGGCTCTCCAATTATGGGAGCTATGGCTACACCTTC
CDR3aa: CSVYGLSNYGSYGYTF

abundance: NA
j_gene: TRBJ1-1
d_gene: NA
v_gene: TRBV6-1
CDR3nt: TGTGCCAGCAGTGAAAAAATGAACACTGAAGCTTTCTTT
CDR3aa: CASSEKMNTEAFF

abundance: few
j_gene: TRBJ2-1
d_gene: NA
v_gene: TRBV5-1
CDR3nt: TGCGCCAGCAGCTTGAGAGGTCCCGACGGGGGGCCCCCCGACTACAATGAGCAGTTCTTC
CDR3aa: CASSLRGPDGGPPDYNEQFF

abundance: few
j_gene: TRBJ2-5
d_gene: NA
v_gene: TRBV5-1
CDR3nt: TGCGCCAGCAGCTTGGACAGATATAGCCGACAAGAGACCCAGTACTTC
CDR3aa: CASSLDRYSRQETQYF

abundance: NA
j_gene: TRBJ2-7
d_gene: TRBD2
v_gene: TRBV14
CDR3nt: TGTGCCAGCAGCCAAGAGGGGGCTAGCGGGGGCCTTTTCGAGCAGTACTTC
CDR3aa: CASSQEGASGGLFEQYF

abundance: NA
j_gene: TRBJ2-7
d_gene: TRBD1
v_gene: TRBV27
CDR3nt: TGTGCCAGCAGTGCCTACGACAGGGGCGAGCAGTACTTC
CDR3aa: CASSAYDRGEQYF

abundance: few
j_gene: TRBJ2-1
d_gene: NA
v_gene: TRBV7-9
CDR3nt: TGTGCCAGCAGCCCTAACAGCTATGAGCAGTTCTTC
CDR3aa: CASSPNSYEQFF

abundance: NA
j_gene: TRBJ2-1
d_gene: NA
v_gene: TRBV7-3
CDR3nt: TGTGCCAGCAGCTTAGTCTCCGGGGGAGGTGAGCAGTTCTTC
CDR3aa: CASSLVSGGGEQFF

abundance: few
j_gene: TRBJ2-3
d_gene: NA
v_gene: TRBV7-2
CDR3nt: TGTGCCAGCAGCCCCCCCAGCGCTCGCACAGATACGCAGTATTTT
CDR3aa: CASSPPSARTDTQYF

abundance: NA
j_gene: TRBJ2-2
d_gene: NA
v_gene: TRBV7-9
CDR3nt: TGTGCCAGCAGCCTTTTTCTCGGGGCCGGGGAGCTGTTTTTT
CDR3aa: CASSLFLGAGELFF

abundance: NA
j_gene: TRBJ2-7
d_gene: NA
v_gene: TRBV6-6
CDR3nt: TGTGCCAGCAGTTACAACCCAGACACCTACGAGCAGTACTTC
CDR3aa: CASSYNPDTYEQYF

abundance: few
j_gene: TRBJ2-7
d_gene: TRBD1
v_gene: TRBV28
CDR3nt: TGTGCCAGCAGTCCCGGACAGGTCGATCATCAGCAGTACTTC
CDR3aa: CASSPGQVDHQQYF

abundance: few
j_gene: TRBJ2-7
d_gene: NA
v_gene: TRBV20-1
CDR3nt: TGCAGTGCTAGGGGTATGGGCAGGGCCTACGAGCAGTACTTC
CDR3aa: CSARGMGRAYEQYF

abundance: NA
j_gene: TRBJ2-4
d_gene: NA
v_gene: TRBV7-2
CDR3nt: TGTGCCAGCAGCTTAGTGGGTCAGCAAGGGGTCGACATTCAGTACTTC
CDR3aa: CASSLVGQQGVDIQYF

abundance: NA
j_gene: TRBJ2-3
d_gene: TRBD1
v_gene: TRBV3-1
CDR3nt: TGTGCCAGCAGCCAAGGTTTTCAGACAGGGGCACGTCCTAGCACAGATACGCAGTATTTT
CDR3aa: CASSQGFQTGARPSTDTQYF

abundance: NA
j_gene: TRBJ2-3
d_gene: TRBD2
v_gene: TRBV25-1
CDR3nt: TGTGCCAGCAGTGACTCCGGGGGAGGGGATACGCAGTATTTT
CDR3aa: CASSDSGGGDTQYF

abundance: NA
j_gene: TRBJ1-2
d_gene: NA
v_gene: TRBV6-5
CDR3nt: TGTGCCAGCAGACCCTTTACTGGCTTGGACTATGGCTACACCTTC
CDR3aa: CASRPFTGLDYGYTF

abundance: NA
j_gene: TRBJ2-1
d_gene: TRBD2
v_gene: TRBV4-3
CDR3nt: TGCGCCAGCAGCCCGCGAAGGGAGGGACGGCAGTTCTTC
CDR3aa: CASSPRREGRQFF

abundance: few
j_gene: TRBJ2-7
d_gene: TRBD2
v_gene: TRBV28
CDR3nt: TGTGCCAGCAATAGTGGGCCTAGCGGGAGTAGCTCCTACGAGCAGTACTTC
CDR3aa: CASNSGPSGSSSYEQYF

abundance: once
j_gene: TRBJ2-7
d_gene: TRBD1
v_gene: TRBV5-1
CDR3nt: TGCGCCAGCAGCTTGGGGGGGACAGTGAACAATGAGCAGTACTTC
CDR3aa: CASSLGGTVNNEQYF

abundance: NA
j_gene: TRBJ1-1
d_gene: NA
v_gene: TRBV5-1
CDR3nt: TGCGCCAGCAGCTTGGATGCAGGAGGGGGTAACACTGAAGCTTTCTTT
CDR3aa: CASSLDAGGGNTEAFF

abundance: NA
j_gene: TRBJ2-7
d_gene: NA
v_gene: TRBV29-1
CDR3nt: TGCAGCGTTGATCGGTCAGGGACATCCGCCGAGCAGTACTTC
CDR3aa: CSVDRSGTSAEQYF

abundance: few
j_gene: TRBJ2-1
d_gene: TRBD2
v_gene: TRBV28
CDR3nt: TGTGCCAGCAGTTTATTGGCCGGGACTAGCGGGACCACGGAGTACAATGAGCAGTTCTTC
CDR3aa: CASSLLAGTSGTTEYNEQFF

abundance: NA
j_gene: TRBJ1-2
d_gene: TRBD1
v_gene: TRBV20-1
CDR3nt: TGCAGTGCTGCTAGGGACAGGGGGCACTATGGCTACACCTTC
CDR3aa: CSAARDRGHYGYTF

abundance: NA
j_gene: TRBJ1-6
d_gene: TRBD1
v_gene: TRBV5-1
CDR3nt: TGCGCCAGCAGCTTGGCCAGGCGGGACAGGGGTTCACCCCTCCACTTT
CDR3aa: CASSLARRDRGSPLHF

abundance: many
j_gene: TRBJ2-1
d_gene: NA
v_gene: TRBV5-1
CDR3nt: TGCGCCAGCAGCTTGAGCAGGGACGAGCAGTTCTTC
CDR3aa: CASSLSRDEQFF

abundance: few
j_gene: TRBJ2-3
d_gene: TRBD1
v_gene: TRBV6-5
CDR3nt: TGTGCCAGCAGGGGGACAGGTACGGGTACGCAGTATTTT
CDR3aa: CASRGTGTGTQYF